The rows below give T cell receptor beta chains drawn from one sample of a study of beta chain features in type 1 diabetes. Assay used: immunoSEQ multiplex PCR; TCRdb lists only in-frame clones, some missing. The repertoire holds under 350,000 clones, approximately 8% seen once, with roughly 1% in the top ten. The source material was central memory CD4+ T cells from blood. These receptors all come from a woman younger than 30 in good health. Each CDR3 is given with its conserved first and last residue. Each record gives: V gene, clone size, D gene, CDR3 length, J gene, CDR3 protein, CDR3 DNA. D genes are given only for firm matches. The size field is filled for only some rows; it gives once, few, many or a size class.

v_call: TRBV18; clone_size: NA; d_call: NA; cdr3_length: 14; j_call: TRBJ2-1; cdr3_aa: CASSPGAGPNEQFF; cdr3_nt: TGTGCCAGCTCACCAGGGGCAGGGCCAAATGAGCAGTTCTTC
v_call: TRBV29-1; clone_size: few; d_call: TRBD2; cdr3_length: 13; j_call: TRBJ2-3; cdr3_aa: CSVEAGGTDTQYF; cdr3_nt: TGCAGCGTTGAGGCGGGGGGCACAGATACGCAGTATTTT
v_call: TRBV6-1; clone_size: few; d_call: NA; cdr3_length: 14; j_call: TRBJ2-3; cdr3_aa: CASRTGHYTDTQYF; cdr3_nt: TGTGCCAGCAGGACGGGACACTACACAGATACGCAGTATTTT
v_call: TRBV5-4; clone_size: many; d_call: TRBD2; cdr3_length: 14; j_call: TRBJ2-3; cdr3_aa: CASRREAQTDTQYF; cdr3_nt: TGTGCCAGCAGACGGGAGGCCCAAACAGATACGCAGTATTTT
v_call: TRBV7-2; clone_size: NA; d_call: TRBD2; cdr3_length: 15; j_call: TRBJ2-7; cdr3_aa: CASSLQLAGTYEQYF; cdr3_nt: TGTGCCAGCAGCTTACAGCTAGCGGGAACCTACGAGCAGTACTTC
v_call: TRBV7-9; clone_size: few; d_call: NA; cdr3_length: 11; j_call: TRBJ2-1; cdr3_aa: CASSLAQGQFF; cdr3_nt: TGTGCCAGCAGCTTAGCGCAGGGGCAGTTCTTC
v_call: TRBV28; clone_size: few; d_call: TRBD1; cdr3_length: 13; j_call: TRBJ2-1; cdr3_aa: CASRDRPYNEQFF; cdr3_nt: TGTGCCAGCCGGGACAGGCCCTACAATGAGCAGTTCTTC
v_call: TRBV29-1; clone_size: few; d_call: NA; cdr3_length: 14; j_call: TRBJ1-1; cdr3_aa: CSVEGREKNTEAFF; cdr3_nt: TGCAGCGTTGAAGGTCGGGAAAAGAACACTGAAGCTTTCTTT
v_call: TRBV4-2; clone_size: NA; d_call: NA; cdr3_length: 16; j_call: TRBJ1-3; cdr3_aa: CASSQDVQPSGNTIYF; cdr3_nt: TGTGCCAGCAGCCAAGATGTCCAACCCTCTGGAAACACCATATATTTT
v_call: TRBV5-1; clone_size: few; d_call: TRBD2; cdr3_length: 15; j_call: TRBJ2-5; cdr3_aa: CASSFSSGVKETQYF; cdr3_nt: TGCGCCAGCAGCTTTTCCAGCGGGGTAAAAGAGACCCAGTACTTC
v_call: TRBV10-3; clone_size: NA; d_call: TRBD1; cdr3_length: 15; j_call: TRBJ1-2; cdr3_aa: CAISTGGDNNYGYTF; cdr3_nt: TGTGCCATCAGCACAGGGGGCGATAATAACTATGGCTACACCTTC
v_call: TRBV2; clone_size: NA; d_call: TRBD1; cdr3_length: 14; j_call: TRBJ1-2; cdr3_aa: CASSEDRRAYGYTF; cdr3_nt: TGTGCCAGCAGTGAGGACAGGAGGGCCTATGGCTACACCTTC
v_call: TRBV2; clone_size: few; d_call: NA; cdr3_length: 13; j_call: TRBJ1-5; cdr3_aa: CASTKSGDQPQHF; cdr3_nt: TGTGCCAGCACCAAGTCCGGGGATCAGCCCCAGCATTTT
v_call: TRBV10-3; clone_size: few; d_call: NA; cdr3_length: 12; j_call: TRBJ2-7; cdr3_aa: CAISAQGHEQYF; cdr3_nt: TGTGCCATCAGTGCCCAGGGGCACGAGCAGTACTTC
v_call: TRBV5-1; clone_size: few; d_call: NA; cdr3_length: 14; j_call: TRBJ2-5; cdr3_aa: CASSLNAGQETQYF; cdr3_nt: TGCGCCAGCAGCTTGAATGCGGGACAAGAGACCCAGTACTTC
v_call: TRBV19; clone_size: few; d_call: NA; cdr3_length: 15; j_call: TRBJ1-1; cdr3_aa: CASSIEGRTYTEAFF; cdr3_nt: TGTGCCAGTAGTATAGAGGGCAGGACCTACACTGAAGCTTTCTTT
v_call: TRBV18; clone_size: NA; d_call: NA; cdr3_length: 18; j_call: TRBJ2-6; cdr3_aa: CASSPSARSFSGANVLTF; cdr3_nt: TGTGCCAGCTCACCATCCGCCAGGTCCTTCTCTGGGGCCAACGTCCTGACTTTC
v_call: TRBV11-2; clone_size: many; d_call: NA; cdr3_length: 16; j_call: TRBJ2-1; cdr3_aa: CASSYRSVDVYNEQFF; cdr3_nt: TGTGCCAGCAGCTACCGTAGCGTAGACGTCTACAATGAGCAGTTCTTC
v_call: TRBV14; clone_size: few; d_call: TRBD1; cdr3_length: 16; j_call: TRBJ2-3; cdr3_aa: CASRSTGTGFTDTQYF; cdr3_nt: TGTGCCAGCAGAAGTACCGGGACAGGATTCACAGATACGCAGTATTTT
v_call: TRBV14; clone_size: many; d_call: TRBD2; cdr3_length: 13; j_call: TRBJ2-1; cdr3_aa: CASSQQLAGDQFF; cdr3_nt: TGTGCCAGCAGCCAACAGCTAGCGGGAGATCAGTTCTTC
v_call: TRBV7-2; clone_size: many; d_call: TRBD2; cdr3_length: 16; j_call: TRBJ2-5; cdr3_aa: CASSPTSGGYQETQYF; cdr3_nt: TGTGCCAGCAGCCCAACTAGCGGGGGGTACCAAGAGACCCAGTACTTC
v_call: TRBV7-3; clone_size: many; d_call: NA; cdr3_length: 14; j_call: TRBJ2-2; cdr3_aa: CASREQGNTGELFF; cdr3_nt: TGTGCCAGCAGGGAACAGGGTAACACCGGGGAGCTGTTTTTT
v_call: TRBV7-9; clone_size: NA; d_call: NA; cdr3_length: 13; j_call: TRBJ2-3; cdr3_aa: CASSLAITDTQYF; cdr3_nt: TGTGCCAGCAGCTTAGCGATCACAGATACGCAGTATTTT
v_call: TRBV6-6; clone_size: NA; d_call: NA; cdr3_length: 13; j_call: TRBJ2-5; cdr3_aa: CASSYRQRETQYF; cdr3_nt: TGTGCCAGCAGTTACCGACAGCGAGAGACCCAGTACTTC
v_call: TRBV5-4; clone_size: few; d_call: NA; cdr3_length: 12; j_call: TRBJ2-1; cdr3_aa: CASSAPGQEQFF; cdr3_nt: TGTGCCAGCAGCGCTCCGGGACAAGAGCAGTTCTTC
v_call: TRBV28; clone_size: few; d_call: NA; cdr3_length: 16; j_call: TRBJ1-6; cdr3_aa: CASSLSFSGLDSPLHF; cdr3_nt: TGTGCCAGCAGCCTCAGTTTTTCGGGATTGGATTCACCCCTCCACTTT
v_call: TRBV5-1; clone_size: many; d_call: NA; cdr3_length: 16; j_call: TRBJ2-1; cdr3_aa: CASSLALSSSYNEQFF; cdr3_nt: TGCGCCAGCAGCTTGGCCCTAAGCAGCTCCTACAATGAGCAGTTCTTC
v_call: TRBV5-1; clone_size: few; d_call: NA; cdr3_length: 14; j_call: TRBJ2-1; cdr3_aa: CASSLSEVSREQFF; cdr3_nt: TGCGCCAGCAGCTTGTCAGAGGTGTCGAGGGAGCAGTTCTTC
v_call: TRBV7-3; clone_size: NA; d_call: NA; cdr3_length: 16; j_call: TRBJ2-1; cdr3_aa: CASSLILGAGVNEQFF; cdr3_nt: TGTGCCAGCAGCTTAATATTAGGGGCAGGGGTGAATGAGCAGTTCTTC
v_call: TRBV18; clone_size: many; d_call: TRBD1; cdr3_length: 14; j_call: TRBJ1-6; cdr3_aa: CASSPEGQGSPLHF; cdr3_nt: TGTGCCAGCTCACCAGAGGGACAGGGGTCACCCCTCCACTTT
v_call: TRBV2; clone_size: NA; d_call: NA; cdr3_length: 16; j_call: TRBJ1-1; cdr3_aa: CASSGRVLGQDTEAFF; cdr3_nt: TGTGCCAGCAGTGGGCGGGTATTGGGGCAGGACACTGAAGCTTTCTTT
v_call: TRBV14; clone_size: many; d_call: NA; cdr3_length: 12; j_call: TRBJ2-6; cdr3_aa: CASSLWANVLTF; cdr3_nt: TGTGCCAGCAGCCTCTGGGCCAACGTCCTGACTTTC
v_call: TRBV2; clone_size: many; d_call: NA; cdr3_length: 13; j_call: TRBJ1-1; cdr3_aa: CASSPQVNTEAFF; cdr3_nt: TGTGCCAGCAGTCCACAGGTGAACACTGAAGCTTTCTTT
v_call: TRBV10-3; clone_size: few; d_call: NA; cdr3_length: 12; j_call: TRBJ1-2; cdr3_aa: CAISEVGVGYTF; cdr3_nt: TGTGCCATCAGTGAGGTAGGGGTAGGCTACACCTTC
v_call: TRBV14; clone_size: few; d_call: NA; cdr3_length: 16; j_call: TRBJ2-3; cdr3_aa: CASSQWSGIIADTQYF; cdr3_nt: TGTGCCAGCAGCCAATGGTCGGGGATTATCGCAGATACGCAGTATTTT
v_call: TRBV18; clone_size: NA; d_call: TRBD1; cdr3_length: 15; j_call: TRBJ1-5; cdr3_aa: CASSPGQASNQPQHF; cdr3_nt: TGTGCCAGCTCACCTGGACAGGCTAGCAATCAGCCCCAGCATTTT
v_call: TRBV15; clone_size: few; d_call: NA; cdr3_length: 17; j_call: TRBJ2-4; cdr3_aa: CATSRAGAGSAKNIQYF; cdr3_nt: TGTGCCACCAGCAGAGCGGGAGCAGGGTCGGCCAAAAACATTCAGTACTTC
v_call: TRBV28; clone_size: NA; d_call: TRBD1; cdr3_length: 14; j_call: TRBJ2-5; cdr3_aa: CATHGQGGWETQYF; cdr3_nt: TGTGCCACACACGGACAGGGGGGTTGGGAGACCCAGTACTTC
v_call: TRBV9; clone_size: few; d_call: NA; cdr3_length: 14; j_call: TRBJ2-3; cdr3_aa: CASSVTTRTDTQYF; cdr3_nt: TGTGCCAGCAGCGTAACGACCCGCACAGATACGCAGTATTTT
v_call: TRBV7-2; clone_size: NA; d_call: TRBD1; cdr3_length: 15; j_call: TRBJ1-4; cdr3_aa: CASSQGDTRGEKLFF; cdr3_nt: TGTGCCAGCAGTCAGGGGGACACCCGAGGGGAAAAACTGTTTTTT
v_call: TRBV28; clone_size: many; d_call: NA; cdr3_length: 15; j_call: TRBJ2-6; cdr3_aa: CASSPQGDGANVLTF; cdr3_nt: TGTGCCAGCAGCCCACAGGGAGATGGGGCCAACGTCCTGACTTTC
v_call: TRBV27; clone_size: NA; d_call: NA; cdr3_length: 15; j_call: TRBJ1-1; cdr3_aa: CASREWGQGNTEAFF; cdr3_nt: TGTGCCAGCCGCGAGTGGGGGCAAGGGAACACTGAAGCTTTCTTT
v_call: TRBV28; clone_size: NA; d_call: NA; cdr3_length: 14; j_call: TRBJ1-2; cdr3_aa: CASSPLFVLYGYTF; cdr3_nt: TGTGCCAGCAGTCCACTCTTCGTTCTGTATGGCTACACCTTC
v_call: TRBV9; clone_size: NA; d_call: NA; cdr3_length: 15; j_call: TRBJ2-3; cdr3_aa: CASSPYRDGTDTQYF; cdr3_nt: TGTGCCAGCTCACCATACAGGGACGGTACAGATACGCAGTATTTT
v_call: TRBV7-6; clone_size: NA; d_call: NA; cdr3_length: 15; j_call: TRBJ2-7; cdr3_aa: CASSPDPWSSYEQYF; cdr3_nt: TGTGCCAGCAGCCCTGACCCCTGGAGCTCCTACGAGCAGTACTTC
v_call: TRBV11-1; clone_size: few; d_call: TRBD2; cdr3_length: 18; j_call: TRBJ2-5; cdr3_aa: CASSLIPTMGLGYETQYF; cdr3_nt: TGTGCCAGCAGCTTAATCCCAACGATGGGACTAGGATATGAGACCCAGTACTTC
v_call: TRBV11-2; clone_size: few; d_call: NA; cdr3_length: 14; j_call: TRBJ2-5; cdr3_aa: CASSSAQGRQTQYF; cdr3_nt: TGTGCCAGCAGCTCCGCCCAGGGTAGGCAGACCCAGTACTTC
v_call: TRBV7-2; clone_size: NA; d_call: NA; cdr3_length: 14; j_call: TRBJ2-7; cdr3_aa: CASSLRSGVGEQYF; cdr3_nt: TGTGCCAGCAGCTTACGGTCGGGAGTAGGCGAGCAGTACTTC
v_call: TRBV5-4; clone_size: NA; d_call: TRBD2; cdr3_length: 17; j_call: TRBJ2-5; cdr3_aa: CASSRGGTSGFQETQYF; cdr3_nt: TGTGCCAGCAGCAGAGGTGGGACTAGCGGCTTCCAAGAGACCCAGTACTTC
v_call: TRBV11-3; clone_size: few; d_call: NA; cdr3_length: 13; j_call: TRBJ2-7; cdr3_aa: CASSLQETYEQYF; cdr3_nt: TGTGCCAGCAGCTTACAGGAGACCTACGAGCAGTACTTC
v_call: TRBV7-9; clone_size: few; d_call: TRBD1; cdr3_length: 15; j_call: TRBJ1-4; cdr3_aa: CASSLARQGGEKLFF; cdr3_nt: TGTGCCAGCAGCTTAGCTCGACAGGGAGGGGAAAAACTGTTTTTT
v_call: TRBV28; clone_size: few; d_call: TRBD1; cdr3_length: 16; j_call: TRBJ2-5; cdr3_aa: CASSSSAAGGEETQYF; cdr3_nt: TGTGCCAGCAGTTCATCAGCTGCAGGGGGTGAAGAGACCCAGTACTTC
v_call: TRBV5-1; clone_size: NA; d_call: NA; cdr3_length: 13; j_call: TRBJ2-5; cdr3_aa: CASSSGSEETQYF; cdr3_nt: TGCGCCAGCAGCTCCGGGTCAGAAGAGACCCAGTACTTC
v_call: TRBV5-1; clone_size: few; d_call: TRBD2; cdr3_length: 15; j_call: TRBJ2-3; cdr3_aa: CASSSTSPLTDTQYF; cdr3_nt: TGCGCCAGCAGCTCGACTAGCCCGCTCACAGATACGCAGTATTTT
v_call: TRBV4-3; clone_size: many; d_call: TRBD2; cdr3_length: 16; j_call: TRBJ2-3; cdr3_aa: CASSQGPGGGADTQYF; cdr3_nt: TGCGCCAGCAGCCAAGGCCCGGGCGGGGGGGCCGATACGCAGTATTTT
v_call: TRBV7-2; clone_size: many; d_call: NA; cdr3_length: 15; j_call: TRBJ1-5; cdr3_aa: CASSLSGGNRQPQHF; cdr3_nt: TGTGCCAGCAGCTTATCCGGGGGCAATAGACAGCCCCAGCATTTT
v_call: TRBV27; clone_size: few; d_call: NA; cdr3_length: 13; j_call: TRBJ1-5; cdr3_aa: CASSLKGNQPQHF; cdr3_nt: TGTGCCAGCAGTCTCAAAGGGAACCAGCCCCAGCATTTT